The 14 T cell receptor beta chains below come from one sample, sequenced in a study of blood T cells in healthy people across ages. The second PCR ran roughly 7 to 11 cycles with a sample-barcoded 5' primer and J-beta primers. Using its own MiXCR run on the 5' RACE reads, TCRdb lists one record per CDR3 protein. This sample yields more than 1,400,000 distinct CDR3 sequences, of which roughly 40% are seen a single time; 7.9% belongs to the top ten. The specimen was blood. All receptors derive from a woman aged 18 to 35 in good health.

This clonotype was seen only a few times. The chain employs TRBV6-4 and TRBJ2-1; the D gene is possibly TRBD1 (6 bases). Trimming removed 10 bases at V and 4 bases at J, with 23 bases between. The CDR3 runs 16 residues. Germline CDR1 reads MRHNA; CDR2 reads SNTAGT. The CDR3 sequence: CAIPIGQPRSYNEQFF. The CDR3 bases are TGTGCCATCCCGATTGGACAGCCCAGATCTTACAATGAGCAGTTCTTC.

There are a few counts of this clonotype. V and J are TRBV4-2 and TRBJ1-5; no clear D. V gave up 2 bases and J gave up 0 bases, with 5 bases separating them. The V gene's germline CDR1 is LGHNA and CDR2 YNFKEQ. The CDR3 has 14 amino acids. The CDR3 DNA reads TGTGCCAGCAGCCAAACGGATAGCAATCAGCCCCAGCATTTT. This sequence encodes CASSQTDSNQPQHF.

The J gene is TRBJ2-1, the V gene TRBV7-3, with D tentatively TRBD2 (7 bases). The CDR3 is 16 residues long. CDR1 and CDR2 from the germline V gene are SGHTA and FQGTGA. The V end was cut by 1 base, the J end by 2 bases, with 12 bases between. The CDR3 sequence: CASSLIGGPPYNEQFF. In DNA, the CDR3 is TGTGCCAGCAGCTTAATCGGGGGGCCCCCCTACAATGAGCAGTTCTTC.

This clonotype came up a few times. J is TRBJ1-2 and V is TRBV27; 7 bases agree with TRBD1. Germline V gene sequence: CDR1 MNHEY, CDR2 SMNVEV (reference sequence). This CDR3 contains 13 residues. J gave up 0 bases and V 10 bases, and 5 bases lay outside the gene matches. The CDR3 is CATRQGANYGYTF. The CDR3 DNA reads as TGTGCCACCCGACAGGGCGCTAACTATGGCTACACCTTC.

This clonotype was detected many times. The chain has TRBV10-3 and TRBJ2-1, with a possible D match to TRBD2 (7 bases). V was cut by 8 bases and J by 8 bases, with 25 bases left in between. This CDR3 comprises 16 residues. CDR1 ENHRY and CDR2 SYGVKD come from the germline V gene. In nucleotides, the CDR3 is TGTGCCATCGGACAAAAGGGGGGGGGGCATAGTGATGAGCAGTTCTTC. This encodes CAIGQKGGGHSDEQFF.

To note about this clonotype: A junction end diverges from the germline sequence, so it may reflect a read error. CDR3 loop: CAGSQGKVVGTDTQYF. CDR3 nucleotide sequence: TGTGCCGGCAGCCAAGGGAAGGTAGTAGGTACAGATACGCAGTATTTT. The chain links TRBV4-2 to TRBJ2-3; D is undetermined. The CDR3 loop spans 16 amino acids. The germline CDR1 and CDR2 sequences are LGHNA and YNFKEQ.

The chain carries TRBV20-1 and TRBJ2-7, with D possibly being TRBD2 (5 bases). V lost 6 bases, J lost 5 bases, and 17 bases lay in between. Germline V gene sequence: CDR1 DFQATT, CDR2 SNEGSKA (reference sequence). CDR3 length: 13 residues. As DNA, the CDR3 is TGCAGTGCCTTACGAGGGCCTACGGACGAGCAGTACTTC. Protein: CSALRGPTDEQYF.

A word on this clonotype: With a much larger clone just one base away, this may be a read error. The chain joins TRBV3-1 to TRBJ2-7; the match to TRBD1 covers 8 bases. In germline, CDR1 is LGHDT, CDR2 YNNKEL (reference sequence). There are 13 residues in the CDR3. With 3 bases clipped from V and 6 bases from J, the junction kept 4 bases outside the gene matches. CDR3 nucleotide sequence: TGTGCCAGCAGCCATGGACAGGGAACCGAGCAGTACTTC. Translation gives CASSHGQGTEQYF.

This clonotype was counted between two and nine times. The J gene is TRBJ1-5, the V gene TRBV20-1; D gene ambiguous. Per germline, CDR1 DFQATT and CDR2 SNEGSKA (reference sequence). The V gene lost 5 bases and the J gene lost 1 base, with 15 bases spanning the gap. There are 15 residues in the CDR3. The CDR3 is CSAPPATKSNQPQHF. The CDR3 nucleotides are TGCAGTGCTCCGCCGGCAACGAAGAGCAATCAGCCCCAGCATTTT.

V gene TRBV15 combines with J gene TRBJ2-1; D remains ambiguous. V was cut by 9 bases and J by 0 bases, with 15 bases left in between. Germline assignment: CDR1 LNHNV and CDR2 YYDKDF (reference sequence). The CDR3 runs 15 residues. The CDR3 is CATTSSRGSYNEQFF. The CDR3 DNA follows: TGTGCCACTACCTCCAGTAGAGGCTCCTACAATGAGCAGTTCTTC.

V is TRBV12-3 or TRBV12-4 and J is TRBJ2-1; D unresolved. Trimming shortened V by 2 bases and J by 8 bases, and 13 bases separated the two germline ends. The CDR3 covers 14 residues. CDR3 protein: CASSLLDPRDEQFF. In DNA, the CDR3 is TGTGCCAGCAGTTTATTGGACCCTCGGGATGAGCAGTTCTTC.

The chain is built from TRBV27 and TRBJ1-4; the D is unclear. V was cut by 6 bases and J by 6 bases, with 14 bases left in between. CDR1 and CDR2 (germline): MNHEY, SMNVEV (reference sequence). CDR3 length: 14 amino acids. Written as DNA, the CDR3 is TGTGCCAGCAGCCCCGAGGACGGAGATGAAAAACTGTTTTTT. This encodes CASSPEDGDEKLFF.

As concerns this clonotype: An end of the junction differs from the germline gene, which may be a read error. The chain is built from TRBV29-1 and TRBJ2-4, with D uncertain. Per the germline V gene, CDR1 is SQVTM and CDR2 is ANQGSEA. The CDR3 spans 14 residues. This chain's CDR3 is CSAEELLAKNIQYF. The CDR3 bases are TGCAGCGCTGAAGAGCTGCTAGCCAAAAACATTCAGTACTTC.

The chain links TRBV6-5 to TRBJ1-5, with TRBD1 matching 10 bases. The CDR3 extends over 16 amino acids. With V trimmed by 6 bases and J by 4 bases, 9 bases remained unmatched. Germline lookup yields CDR1 MNHEY and CDR2 SVGAGI. The CDR3 region is CASRRQGAAANQPQHF. In nucleotides, the CDR3 is TGTGCCAGCAGGCGACAGGGGGCGGCGGCGAATCAGCCCCAGCATTTT.